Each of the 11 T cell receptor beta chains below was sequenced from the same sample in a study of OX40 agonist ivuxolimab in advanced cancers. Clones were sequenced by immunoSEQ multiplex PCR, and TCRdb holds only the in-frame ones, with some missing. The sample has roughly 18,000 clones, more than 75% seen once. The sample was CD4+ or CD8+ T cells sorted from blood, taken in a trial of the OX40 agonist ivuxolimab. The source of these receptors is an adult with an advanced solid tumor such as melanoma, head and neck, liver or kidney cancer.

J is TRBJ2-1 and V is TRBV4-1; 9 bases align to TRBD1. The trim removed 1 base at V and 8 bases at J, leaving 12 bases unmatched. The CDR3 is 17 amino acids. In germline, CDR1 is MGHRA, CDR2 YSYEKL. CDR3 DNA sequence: TGCGCCAGCAGCCAAGGGGGGGGGACAGGGTTCGCCGATGAGCAGTTCTTC. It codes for CASSQGGGTGFADEQFF.

CDR3 loop: CASSSTSGSREEQFF. CDR3 DNA sequence: TGTGCCAGCAGCTCAACTAGCGGGAGTAGAGAAGAGCAGTTCTTC. This chain connects TRBV13 to TRBJ2-1; 11 nucleotides align to TRBD2. V lost 4 bases and J lost 10; bases outside the gene matches: 9. The CDR3 has 15 amino acids. Germline loops: CDR1 PRHDT, CDR2 FYEKMQ (reference sequence).

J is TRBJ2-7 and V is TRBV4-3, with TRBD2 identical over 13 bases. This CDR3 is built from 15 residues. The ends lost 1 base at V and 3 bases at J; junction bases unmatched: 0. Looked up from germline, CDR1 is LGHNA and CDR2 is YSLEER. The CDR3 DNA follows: TGCGCCAGCAGCCAAGGGACTAGCGGGGGCTACGAGCAGTACTTC. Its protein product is CASSQGTSGGYEQYF.

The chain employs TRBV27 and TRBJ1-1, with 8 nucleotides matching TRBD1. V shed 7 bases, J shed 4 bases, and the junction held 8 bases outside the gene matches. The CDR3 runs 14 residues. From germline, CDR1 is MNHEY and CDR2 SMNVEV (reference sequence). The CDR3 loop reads CASTLGQGVTEAFF. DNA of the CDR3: TGTGCCAGCACCCTCGGACAGGGAGTCACTGAAGCTTTCTTT.

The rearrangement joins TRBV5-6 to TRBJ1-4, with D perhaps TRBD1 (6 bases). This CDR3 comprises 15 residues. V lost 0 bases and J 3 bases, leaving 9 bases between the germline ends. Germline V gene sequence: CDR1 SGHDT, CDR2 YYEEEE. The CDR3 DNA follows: TGTGCCAGCAGCTTGGTTCCAGGGGCTAATGAAAAACTGTTTTTT. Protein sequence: CASSLVPGANEKLFF.

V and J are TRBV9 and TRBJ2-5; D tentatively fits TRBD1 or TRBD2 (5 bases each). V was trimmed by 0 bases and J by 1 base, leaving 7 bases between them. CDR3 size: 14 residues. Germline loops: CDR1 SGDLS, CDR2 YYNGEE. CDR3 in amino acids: CASSVGGAQETQYF. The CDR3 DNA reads TGTGCCAGCAGCGTAGGAGGGGCCCAAGAGACCCAGTACTTC.

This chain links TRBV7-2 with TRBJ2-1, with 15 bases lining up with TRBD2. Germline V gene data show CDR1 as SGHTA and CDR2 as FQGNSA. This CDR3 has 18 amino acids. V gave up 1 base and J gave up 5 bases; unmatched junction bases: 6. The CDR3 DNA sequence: TGTGCCAGCAGCTTAGAAGGACTAGCGGGAGGGCCCCACAATGAGCAGTTCTTC. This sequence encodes CASSLEGLAGGPHNEQFF.

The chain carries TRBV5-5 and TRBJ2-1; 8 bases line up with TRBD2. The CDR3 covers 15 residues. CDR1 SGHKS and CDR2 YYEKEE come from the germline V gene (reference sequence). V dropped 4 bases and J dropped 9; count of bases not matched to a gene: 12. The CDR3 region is CASSPYQAGAVEQFF. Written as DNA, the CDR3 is TGTGCCAGCAGCCCCTACCAAGCGGGAGCGGTTGAGCAGTTCTTC.

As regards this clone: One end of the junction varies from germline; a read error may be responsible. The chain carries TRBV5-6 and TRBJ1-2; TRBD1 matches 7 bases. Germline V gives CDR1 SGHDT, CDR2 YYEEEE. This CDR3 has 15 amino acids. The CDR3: CASSLEGASGYGYTF. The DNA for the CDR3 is TGTGCCAGCAGTTTGGAGGGGGCCTCGGGGTATGGCTACACCTTC.

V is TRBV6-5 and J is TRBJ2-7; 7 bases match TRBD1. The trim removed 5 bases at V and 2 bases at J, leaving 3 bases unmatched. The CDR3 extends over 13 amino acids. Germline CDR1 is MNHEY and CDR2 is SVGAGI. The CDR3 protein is CASSPGQPYEQYF. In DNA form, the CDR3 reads TGTGCCAGCAGTCCGGGACAGCCCTACGAGCAGTACTTC.

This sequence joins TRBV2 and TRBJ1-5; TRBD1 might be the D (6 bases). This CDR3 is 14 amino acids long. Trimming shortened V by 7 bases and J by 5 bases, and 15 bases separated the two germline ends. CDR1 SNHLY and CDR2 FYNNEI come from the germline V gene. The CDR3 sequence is CASNGGQGHQPQHF. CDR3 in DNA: TGTGCCAGCAACGGGGGTCAGGGGCATCAGCCCCAGCATTTT.